Listed below are T cell receptor beta chains from one sample, sequenced in a study of blood T cells in healthy people across ages. Each CDR3 protein is one row after TCRdb ran MiXCR on the 5' RACE reads. Among roughly 790,000 distinct CDR3 sequences listed, more than 40% were seen once. The source material was blood. These TCRs come from a woman aged 60-75 years in good health. CDR3s include the opening cysteine and the closing phenylalanine or tryptophan. The D gene is left open where the match is weak. Part of the rows lack a size; the others show once, few, many or a class for expanded clones.

V gene	CDR3 length	J gene	clone size	D gene	CDR3 protein	CDR3 DNA
TRBV7-2	15	TRBJ2-5	NA	NA	CASSLGGGSQETQYF	TGTGCCAGCAGTCTAGGGGGGGGATCACAAGAGACCCAGTACTTC
TRBV28	14	TRBJ2-2	NA	TRBD1	CASGEGAGTGELFF	TGTGCCAGCGGAGAGGGGGCGGGCACCGGGGAGCTGTTTTTT
TRBV4-2	16	TRBJ2-3	NA	TRBD2	CASSQVTSGGRDTQYF	TGTGCCAGCAGCCAAGTAACTAGCGGAGGCCGGGATACGCAGTATTTT
TRBV20-1	14	TRBJ2-3	few	TRBD2	CSAETSGSPDTQYF	TGCAGTGCCGAGACTAGCGGGAGCCCAGATACGCAGTATTTT
TRBV2	12	TRBJ2-7	NA	TRBD1	CARGDRDYEQYF	TGTGCCAGAGGGGACAGGGACTACGAGCAGTACTTC
TRBV7-3	14	TRBJ2-7	few	TRBD2	CASSLDGGAFEQYF	TGTGCCAGCAGCTTAGACGGGGGGGCCTTCGAGCAGTACTTC
TRBV2	13	TRBJ1-5	NA	TRBD1	CASTGTGGQPQHF	TGTGCCAGCACCGGGACAGGGGGACAGCCCCAGCATTTT
TRBV10-2	14	TRBJ2-7	NA	NA	CASSEPESSYEQYF	TGCGCCAGCAGTGAGCCAGAGAGCTCCTACGAGCAGTACTTC
TRBV6-6	15	TRBJ1-1	NA	NA	CASSYGLGKNTEAFF	TGTGCCAGCAGTTACGGCCTGGGAAAGAACACTGAAGCTTTCTTT
TRBV11-1	20	TRBJ2-7	NA	TRBD1	CASSFFFAGTGVTGSDEQYF	TGTGCCAGCAGCTTTTTTTTCGCCGGGACAGGGGTAACGGGTTCGGACGAGCAGTACTTC
TRBV2	11	TRBJ2-5	NA	NA	CARAVQETQYF	TGTGCCAGGGCTGTCCAAGAGACCCAGTACTTC
TRBV4-1	15	TRBJ2-7	NA	TRBD1	CASSQWTGTGGEQYF	TGCGCCAGCAGCCAATGGACCGGGACAGGGGGCGAGCAGTACTTC
TRBV7-9	16	TRBJ2-1	few	NA	CASSLSQGRSYNEQFF	TGTGCCAGCAGCTTATCTCAGGGAAGATCCTACAATGAGCAGTTCTTC
TRBV7-2	13	TRBJ2-1	many	NA	CASSSSSYNEQFF	TGTGCCAGCAGCTCCTCCTCTTACAATGAGCAGTTCTTC
TRBV12-3/TRBV12-4	14	TRBJ1-4	NA	NA	CASSFGQNNEKLFF	TGTGCCAGCAGTTTTGGTCAGAATAATGAAAAACTGTTTTTT
TRBV20-1	16	TRBJ1-5	NA	NA	CSARALRGQSNQPQHF	TGCAGTGCTAGAGCCTTAAGAGGGCAAAGCAATCAGCCCCAGCATTTT
TRBV25-1	15	TRBJ2-3	NA	TRBD2	CASSEVTSGTDTQYF	TGTGCCAGCAGTGAAGTAACTAGCGGTACAGATACGCAGTATTTT
TRBV4-2	16	TRBJ2-7	NA	TRBD2	CASSQDLGTSEYEQYF	TGTGCCAGCAGCCAAGATCTGGGGACTAGCGAGTACGAGCAGTACTTC
TRBV29-1	14	TRBJ1-2	few	NA	CSVMTEKYNYGYTF	TGCAGCGTTATGACAGAAAAATATAACTATGGCTACACCTTC
TRBV2	15	TRBJ2-1	once	NA	CASSELKSSYNEQFF	TGTGCCAGCAGTGAATTGAAGAGCTCCTACAATGAGCAGTTCTTC
TRBV6-2/TRBV6-3	17	TRBJ2-3	many	NA	CASSSLFSSASTDTQYF	TGTGCCAGCAGTTCCCTTTTTTCTAGCGCCAGCACAGATACGCAGTATTTT
TRBV6-2/TRBV6-3	18	TRBJ2-3	NA	TRBD2	CASSYLAGGPPSTDTQYF	TGTGCCAGCAGTTACCTAGCGGGAGGGCCCCCGAGCACAGATACGCAGTATTTT
TRBV25-1	15	TRBJ2-3	NA	NA	CASSGVRPGTDTQYF	TGTGCCAGCAGTGGTGTAAGACCGGGCACAGATACGCAGTATTTT
TRBV6-2/TRBV6-3	18	TRBJ2-7	NA	NA	CASSYGLGDVSSYNEQYF	TGTGCCAGCAGTTACGGCCTGGGGGACGTAAGCTCCTACAATGAGCAGTACTTC
TRBV4-1	20	TRBJ1-6	few	NA	CASSLDFRGPAFSYNSPLHF	TGCGCCAGCAGCCTAGACTTTCGGGGGCCCGCCTTCTCCTATAATTCACCCCTCCACTTT
TRBV6-6	14	TRBJ2-6	NA	TRBD1	CASSTGAGANVLTF	TGTGCCAGCAGCACAGGGGCAGGGGCCAACGTCCTGACTTTC
TRBV5-1	13	TRBJ2-1	NA	NA	CASSLGNNNEQFF	TGCGCCAGCAGCTTGGGGAATAACAATGAGCAGTTCTTC
TRBV6-1	14	TRBJ1-1	few	TRBD1	CASSGGQGNTEAFF	TGTGCCAGCAGTGGTGGACAGGGGAACACTGAAGCTTTCTTT
TRBV20-1	15	TRBJ2-3	NA	TRBD2	CSAIRVVAGPDTQYF	TGCAGTGCTATCCGCGTGGTAGCGGGGCCAGATACGCAGTATTTT
TRBV4-1	20	TRBJ2-1	once	TRBD1	CASSPSRTGGTSDSYNEQFF	TGCGCCAGCAGCCCATCCAGGACAGGGGGAACTAGCGACTCCTACAATGAGCAGTTCTTC
TRBV7-2	15	TRBJ2-5	NA	TRBD2	CASSPWTSGGNEQYF	TGTGCCAGCAGCCCCTGGACTAGCGGGGGTAATGAGCAGTACTTC
TRBV29-1	15	TRBJ2-3	few	TRBD2	CSVERTGGPKDTQYF	TGCAGCGTTGAACGGACGGGGGGGCCAAAAGATACGCAGTATTTT
TRBV6-1	15	TRBJ1-2	few	NA	CASSEAPTDNYSYTF	TGTGCCAGCAGTGAAGCGCCGACAGATAACTATAGCTACACCTTC
TRBV20-1	12	TRBJ2-3	NA	NA	CSSHRGSDTQYF	TGCAGTTCCCATCGGGGGTCAGATACGCAGTATTTT
TRBV3-1	17	TRBJ1-2	once	TRBD1	CASSSPGQGILSYGYTF	TGTGCCAGCAGCTCTCCGGGACAGGGCATTTTGAGTTATGGCTACACCTTC
TRBV4-3	16	TRBJ1-4	once	NA	CASSQARQHLNEKLFF	TGCGCCAGCAGCCAAGCGAGACAGCATCTTAATGAAAAACTGTTTTTT
TRBV5-1	12	TRBJ2-7	NA	NA	CASSWETGEQYF	TGCGCCAGCAGCTGGGAGACAGGAGAGCAGTACTTC
TRBV7-8	17	TRBJ2-6	NA	NA	CASSLASMASGADVLTF	TGTGCCAGCAGCTTAGCGAGTATGGCCTCTGGGGCCGACGTCCTGACTTTC
TRBV5-1	16	TRBJ2-7	many	NA	CASSPGKDGWTYEQYF	TGCGCCAGCAGCCCAGGTAAGGACGGATGGACCTACGAGCAGTACTTC
TRBV6-2/TRBV6-3	13	TRBJ1-1	many	NA	CASSLFGGTEAFF	TGTGCCAGCAGTCTCTTTGGAGGCACTGAAGCTTTCTTT
TRBV5-1	14	TRBJ2-7	NA	NA	CASSFGADSYEQYF	TGCGCCAGCAGCTTCGGGGCAGACTCCTACGAGCAGTACTTC
TRBV11-2	15	TRBJ2-2	NA	NA	CASSLIQGGTGELFF	TGTGCCAGCAGCTTAATCCAGGGGGGCACCGGGGAGCTGTTTTTT
TRBV7-6	16	TRBJ2-1	NA	NA	CASSFNPGTSEETQFF	TGTGCCAGCAGCTTCAATCCCGGGACATCCGAAGAGACCCAGTTCTTC
TRBV20-1	15	TRBJ2-3	NA	TRBD1	CSYHIPGQGTDTQYF	TGCAGTTACCATATTCCGGGACAGGGCACAGATACGCAGTATTTT
TRBV20-1	12	TRBJ2-1	NA	TRBD1	CSASRSTGGQFF	TGCAGTGCTTCTCGCTCGACAGGGGGGCAGTTCTTC
TRBV7-2	14	TRBJ2-5	NA	NA	CASSSSGAQETQYF	TGTGCCAGCAGCTCCTCAGGGGCCCAAGAGACCCAGTACTTC
TRBV27	15	TRBJ2-7	NA	TRBD1	CASRDEGQSSYEQYF	TGTGCCAGCAGAGATGAGGGACAGAGCTCCTACGAGCAGTACTTC
TRBV6-1	17	TRBJ2-7	NA	TRBD2	CASSQIRLSGIFYEQYF	TGTGCCAGCAGCCAAATCCGTCTTAGCGGGATCTTCTACGAGCAGTACTTC
TRBV20-1	14	TRBJ1-2	few	NA	CSAGRGEIKYGYTF	TGCAGTGCTGGGAGGGGTGAGATAAAATATGGCTACACCTTC
TRBV5-1	15	TRBJ2-3	NA	TRBD2	CASSWAGGQTDTQYF	TGCGCCAGCAGCTGGGCGGGGGGGCAGACAGATACGCAGTATTTT
TRBV9	13	TRBJ2-3	NA	NA	CASSGSFPDTQYF	TGTGCCAGCAGCGGATCCTTTCCAGATACGCAGTATTTT
TRBV7-3	15	TRBJ2-7	NA	TRBD2	CASSLRLAGNYEQYF	TGTGCCAGCAGCTTAAGACTAGCGGGGAACTACGAGCAGTACTTC
TRBV7-2	13	TRBJ2-1	few	NA	CASSSASYNEQFF	TGTGCCAGCAGCTCCGCTAGCTACAATGAGCAGTTCTTC
TRBV30	16	TRBJ1-6	NA	NA	CAWRGVHSGYNSPLHF	TGTGCCTGGAGGGGGGTCCATTCAGGCTATAATTCACCCCTCCACTTT
TRBV11-3	15	TRBJ2-1	few	TRBD2	CASSDSGSYYNEQFF	TGTGCCAGCAGCGATAGCGGGAGCTACTACAATGAGCAGTTCTTC
TRBV27	16	TRBJ2-1	NA	TRBD2	CASSLSGTSGTSEQFF	TGTGCCAGCAGTTTATCCGGGACTAGCGGGACCAGTGAGCAGTTCTTC
TRBV29-1	10	TRBJ1-2	NA	NA	CSTSGAGYTF	TGCAGCACCTCAGGAGCTGGCTACACCTTC